This T cell receptor (beta chain) is drawn from a study of regulatory T cells in long-lasting Graves disease (dated by TCRdb to the early 2020s). Regarding the study in general: In the newly diagnosed Graves' disease group, patients had been taking antithyroid drugs for less than 3 months. A total of about 35 samples underwent TCR sequencing, from around 13 patients with persistent Graves' disease and roughly 20 patients with newly diagnosed Graves' disease. The study was conducted in China and was registered as a clinical trial. Peripheral blood TCR sequencing and RNA sequencing compared persistent Graves' disease patients with newly diagnosed Graves' disease patients. Broad study findings and their caveats: Because the primary lesion, thyroid tissue, could not be accessed, the study looked at peripheral blood alone. Sequencing and analysis were limited to the TCR beta chain. Compared with newly diagnosed patients, persistent Graves' disease patients had lower TCR Shannon entropy and fewer highly expanded clones, which suggests clonal expansion. A larger number of public clonotypes was shared among persistent patients (fewer than 3,000) than among newly diagnosed patients (more than 850). The small sample size was acknowledged by the authors as a limitation that may reduce accuracy.

Libraries were made using multiplex PCR. Reads for this sample came from an Illumina HiSeq 4000. TCR beta libraries were built with iRepertoire HTBI primers and Arm-PCR amplification of CDR3 regions. Gel purification was performed on PCR products prior to sequencing. Processing in the source paper ran as follows. Gene usage analysis of CDR3 amino acid clonotypes used the 62 TRBV and 14 TRBJ segments found across samples. COPE and FqMerger were used to merge filtered high-quality paired reads into contigs. Contigs were aligned with BLAST to IMGT TRBV, TRBD and TRBJ reference genes, and CDR3 was defined per IMGT. Clonotypes above 0.1% frequency were classified as highly expanded clones. Shannon entropy was used to measure repertoire diversity, and the Gini coefficient was used to measure V-J evenness. A clonotype found in more than one individual was treated as public. TCRdb reanalyzed the raw reads on its own, using fastp at Q25 for trimming and MiXCR for clone calling, and kept in-frame beta chains. Every entry covers one CDR3 protein and lists the most common genes and DNA from its rows. The V and J calls follow TCRdb's processing rather than the paper's. The sample records 350,000 to 550,000 distinct CDR3 sequences, 15% of which are singletons. 16% of the sample goes to the ten largest clones.

Concerning this clonotype itself: Its antigen is not yet known. At one of its ends the junction is not consistent with the germline gene, which may arise from a read error.

The time point label corresponds to: newly diagnosed GD, antithyroid drugs for less than 3 months. For both TCR sequencing and RNA sequencing, RNA was extracted from PBMCs in TRIzol. Graves' disease was diagnosed according to American Thyroid Association guidelines. Patients for the study were recruited at an endocrinology department in Xi'an, China. Each patient gave approximately 10 milliliters of peripheral blood, collected in an EDTA anticoagulant tube. Ficoll Paque Plus density gradient separation was used to isolate PBMCs, and no further T cell sorting was done. An Agilent 2100 Bioanalyzer and agarose gel were used to check RNA quality, and a NanoDrop 2000 was used to measure RNA concentration. These data were also filed under a second study, of T cells in Graves' hyperthyroidism and ophthalmopathy. As described in the second report: Stable Graves' hyperthyroidism was defined as no progression to ophthalmopathy during 18 months of follow-up. Hyperthyroidism patients were newly diagnosed, with disease duration under 2 months, and aged 18 to 65 years. Patients with uncontrolled infections, other autoimmune diseases, pregnancy or lactation were excluded. Diagnoses were established on the basis of clinical symptoms, serum thyroxine and TRAb, thyroid ultrasound, and orbital computed tomography. The first round of RT-PCR for the TCR CDR3 was performed with the HTBI primer set and the Qiagen OneStep RT-PCR kit. Most expanded thyroid clonotypes (frequency above 0.001) were also found in blood, which suggests that blood repertoires may mirror thyroid immune responses. A 13 V-J signature model separated ophthalmopathy from stable hyperthyroidism, with 87.88% sensitivity and about 81% specificity in cross-validation and 80%/75% in testing. In validation, the model predicted progression to ophthalmopathy a median of roughly 6.1 months before onset, with about 71% sensitivity and around 76% specificity. To identify distinguishing TCR V-J signatures, a discovery cohort of roughly 100 patients was used, comprising approximately 40 with Graves' ophthalmopathy and under 60 with stable Graves' hyperthyroidism. Prospective prediction of ophthalmopathy was tested in an independent validation cohort of 18 hyperthyroidism patients and 17 patients who later progressed to ophthalmopathy. For training and testing, the roughly 93 patients in the discovery cohort were randomly divided in a 7:3 ratio. The study also compared thyroid tissue and blood T-cell repertoires from a handful of Graves' hyperthyroidism patients. Following sampling, methimazole starting at 30 mg daily was given to hyperthyroidism patients, and high-dose intravenous methylprednisolone was given to ophthalmopathy patients. The libraries were constructed in a second round of multiplex PCR and then size-selected and purified. Sequencing of the libraries was done on an Illumina HiSeq2000 using paired-end 100 bp reads. SOAPnuke was used to process the raw data, throwing out any read that contained adapters or uncalled bases, had a mean Phred below 15, or lacked an exact constant-primer or identifier match. COPE v1.2.5 was used to merge high-quality paired reads, and clonotypes were defined as unique nucleotide sequences. MiTCR v1.1 was used to align clonotypes to the IMGT TRBV, TRBD and TRBJ reference segments. Analysis was restricted to V-J combinations with a frequency above 0.0001, which covered about 99% of repertoires. A TCS score was defined as the ratio between F50 (clonal expansion) and ExV (chaos), using BLOSUM62-based TCRdist between CDR3 peptides within each V-J. Welch's t-statistics and random forest reduced just over 500 V-J features to 10 to 15, which were used in a naive Bayes classifier (R e1071). Sample size was not statistically predetermined, and blinding of investigators to group allocation was not performed. The paper describes TCR Vbeta CDR3 sequencing of 120 to 150 peripheral blood samples, made up of about 41 ophthalmopathy patients, around 73 hyperthyroidism patients and about 17 progressor patients.

The sample here was peripheral blood mononuclear cells (PBMCs), taken at new diagnosis, from a patient treated with antithyroid drugs. The receptor was isolated from a woman younger than 45 with Graves disease. Donor details come from another sample of the same person, matched by shared clones.

The CDR3 loop reads CASSLSLGGLLRYEQFF. Read as DNA, the sequence is TGCGCCAGCAGCCTTTCGCTGGGGGGACTCCTCCGTTACGAGCAGTTCTTC. The chain joins TRBV28 to TRBJ2-1, and TRBD2 may be the D gene, going by 6 matching bases. The CDR3 sequence holds 17 residues, the cysteine and phenylalanine included. Of the read, only the CDR3 DNA is kept; its 51 bases are in frame from base 1. CDR1 and CDR2, per the germline V gene, are MDHEN and SYDVKM.